The 29 T cell receptor beta chains listed next were all sequenced from one sample in a study of blood T cell repertoires in COVID-19. Some clones are missing from TCRdb's copy, which holds only in-frame ones; the method was immunoSEQ multiplex PCR. The repertoire has over 200,000 clones, roughly 85% of them found once; the top ten carry 11%. Input material: PBMCs or T cells enriched from blood (not recorded which). The receptor source for this set is a man younger than 40 who had recovered from COVID-19.

A single count supports this clone. The V gene is TRBV6-5, the J gene TRBJ1-4; no definite D call. Trimming left V 2 bases short and J 4 bases short, with 11 bases between. Germline values: CDR1 MNHEY, CDR2 SVGAGI. The CDR3 contains 15 residues. This chain's CDR3 is CASSYAADYNEKLFF. The DNA for the CDR3 is TGTGCCAGCAGTTACGCGGCAGATTATAATGAAAAACTGTTTTTT.

The rearrangement links TRBV5-6 to TRBJ2-7; 9 bases are shared with TRBD1. This CDR3 is built from 14 residues. J was trimmed by 5 bases and V by 5 bases; bases with no gene match: 8. Germline V lookup: CDR1 SGHDT, CDR2 YYEEEE. The chain's CDR3 is CASRRTGDTNEQYF. DNA of the CDR3: TGTGCCAGCAGGCGGACAGGGGATACGAACGAGCAGTACTTC.

The rearrangement joins TRBV15 to TRBJ2-7, with TRBD1 as a possible D gene (5 bases). Germline loops: CDR1 LNHNV, CDR2 YYDKDF (reference sequence). Trimming pared 7 bases from V and 5 bases from J, leaving 24 bases between. CDR3 length: 16 residues. CDR3 sequence: CATNPLGRNIPHEQYF. The CDR3 DNA reads as TGTGCCACCAACCCACTGGGGCGGAACATACCCCACGAGCAGTACTTC.

The V gene is TRBV9, the J gene TRBJ1-4, with 8 bases matching TRBD1. Germline V lookup: CDR1 SGDLS, CDR2 YYNGEE. J lost 7 bases, V lost 0 bases, and 8 bases had no gene match. This CDR3 contains 16 residues. The chain's CDR3 is CASSVGVDRVAEKLFF. The CDR3 bases are TGTGCCAGCAGCGTAGGAGTGGACAGGGTGGCTGAAAAACTGTTTTTT. The variable domain in full, completed from reference TRBV9 and TRBJ1-4, reads DSGVTQTPKHLITATGQRVTLRCSPRSGDLSVYWYQQSLDQGLQFLIQYYNGEERAKGNILERFSAQQFPDLHSELNLSSLELGDSALYFCASSVGVDRVAEKLFFGSGTQLSVL.

The genes are TRBV5-1 and TRBJ1-2, with 7 bases fitting TRBD1. The junction had 11 bases not matched to a gene; V was cut back by 3 bases and J by 9 bases. Per germline, CDR1 SGHRS and CDR2 YFSETQ. The CDR3 spans 14 residues. The DNA for the CDR3 is TGCGCCAGCAGCTACGACGTAGGGGGCAGGAGCTACACCTTC. As protein: CASSYDVGGRSYTF.

The chain uses TRBV27 and TRBJ2-3, with 7 bases identical to TRBD1. The CDR3 is 15 residues long. Germline CDR1 MNHEY, CDR2 SMNVEV (reference sequence). Losses at the gene ends were 8 bases for V and 1 base for J; bases not matched to a gene: 9. DNA for the CDR3: TGTGCCAGCTCTACCGGGACAGCCCGCACAGATACGCAGTATTTT. Its protein product is CASSTGTARTDTQYF.

V is TRBV5-1 and J is TRBJ1-2; no clear D gene. Trimming left V 1 base short and J 2 bases short, with 9 bases between. The CDR3 totals 14 residues. The germline V gene encodes CDR1 SGHRS and CDR2 YFSETQ. Here the CDR3 reads CASSLQQPNYGYTF. In nucleotides, the CDR3 is TGCGCCAGCAGCTTGCAACAGCCAAACTATGGCTACACCTTC.

The chain has TRBV10-3 and TRBJ2-7; 7 bases map to TRBD1. Germline lookup yields CDR1 ENHRY and CDR2 SYGVKD. V gave up 3 bases and J gave up 3 bases; unmatched junction bases: 5. The CDR3 totals 14 residues. The CDR3 DNA sequence: TGTGCCATCAGTGACTGGGGACAGCACTACGAGCAGTACTTC. Translating it yields CAISDWGQHYEQYF.

This sequence joins TRBV29-1 and TRBJ1-2; no reliable D call. This CDR3 region has 15 residues. Germline-derived CDR1 and CDR2 are SQVTM and ANQGSEA. The V gene lost 4 bases and the J gene lost 2 bases, with 17 bases spanning the gap. The chain's CDR3 is CSVARGEGGNYGYTF. DNA of the CDR3: TGCAGCGTTGCGCGCGGTGAAGGAGGGAACTATGGCTACACCTTC.

The chain is built from TRBV29-1 and TRBJ1-6; D call uncertain. Germline V gene data show CDR1 as SQVTM and CDR2 as ANQGSEA. The CDR3 runs to 13 residues. V gave up 4 bases and J gave up 7 bases, with 11 bases separating them. The CDR3 region has the DNA TGCAGCGTTGGGGAGGGCCGCAATTCACCCCTCCACTTT. It yields the protein CSVGEGRNSPLHF.

V usage is TRBV5-8 and J usage is TRBJ2-2, with 11 nucleotides matching TRBD1. The V and J ends lost 5 bases and 5 bases, in that order; junction bases with no gene match: 2. The CDR3 spans 14 residues. In germline, CDR1 is SGHTS, CDR2 YDEGEE. The DNA for the CDR3 is TGTGCCAGCAGTCGGGACAGGGGGACCGGGGAGCTGTTTTTT. This translates into CASSRDRGTGELFF.

A single count supports this clone. The chain joins TRBV6-5 to TRBJ1-5; 8 nucleotides line up with TRBD1. The germline V gene encodes CDR1 MNHEY and CDR2 SVGAGI. The CDR3 loop spans 15 amino acids. Trimming cost V 5 bases and J 7 bases; bases outside gene matches: 10. As DNA, the CDR3 is TGTGCCAGCAGTCCCGGGACAGGCATTACCCAGCCCCAGCATTTT. This translates into CASSPGTGITQPQHF.

The J gene is TRBJ2-7, the V gene TRBV5-1; D is unresolved. The V end was cut by 5 bases, the J end by 2 bases, with 14 bases between. This CDR3 spans 14 amino acids. In germline, CDR1 is SGHRS, CDR2 YFSETQ. The CDR3, as DNA: TGCGCCAGCAGACCTACCAGCGTCGCCTACGAGCAGTACTTC. The encoded protein is CASRPTSVAYEQYF.

The chain is built from TRBV10-1 and TRBJ2-1; D gene ambiguous. V lost 0 bases and J 3 bases, leaving 6 bases between the germline ends. Germline assignment: CDR1 WNHNN and CDR2 SYGVQD (reference sequence). The CDR3 is 14 residues long. The chain's CDR3 is CASSESLNYNEQFF. CDR3 DNA sequence: TGCGCCAGCAGTGAGTCCCTTAACTACAATGAGCAGTTCTTC.

The V call is TRBV7-2, the J call TRBJ1-6; D is undetermined. V lost 1 base and J 7 bases, leaving 8 bases between the germline ends. Germline loops: CDR1 SGHTA, CDR2 FQGNSA. This CDR3 is 14 amino acids long. DNA of the CDR3: TGTGCCAGCAGCTTAGTTGAGAGAAATTCACCCCTCCACTTT. This gives the protein CASSLVERNSPLHF. Drawing the rest from reference TRBV7-2 and TRBJ1-6, the complete variable domain is GAGVSQSPSNKVTEKGKDVELRCDPISGHTALYWYRQSLGQGLEFLIYFQGNSAPDKSGLPSDRFSAERTGGSVSTLTIQRTQQEDSAVYLCASSLVERNSPLHFGNGTRLTVT.

This clone was picked up a small number of times. The genes are TRBV6-5 and TRBJ1-5; TRBD1 agrees at 7 bases. Looked up from germline, CDR1 is MNHEY and CDR2 is SVGAGI. J lost 6 bases, V lost 6 bases, and 5 bases had no gene match. CDR3 length: 13 residues. The CDR3 nucleotides are TGTGCCAGCAGCCGAGACAGGGCTCAGCCCCAGCATTTT. Residues: CASSRDRAQPQHF.

This sequence joins TRBV19 and TRBJ1-5; a weak D match, TRBD1 (6 bases). This CDR3 has 18 residues. Germline CDR1 reads LNHDA; CDR2 reads SQIVND (reference sequence). V lost 3 bases and J lost 1, with 19 bases in between. CDR3 sequence: CASSIGSLTGLSNQPQHF. CDR3 DNA sequence: TGTGCCAGTAGTATTGGGTCCCTTACAGGGTTAAGCAATCAGCCCCAGCATTTT. The entire variable domain, with the rest obtained from reference TRBV19 and TRBJ1-5, is as follows: DGGITQSPKYLFRKEGQNVTLSCEQNLNHDAMYWYRQDPGQGLRLIYYSQIVNDFQKGDIAEGYSVSREKKESFPLTVTSAQKNPTAFYLCASSIGSLTGLSNQPQHFGDGTRLSIL.

In its sample, this clone was seen a few times. The CDR3 DNA is TGTGCCAGTAGTATCATAGGTGGACATACCCGCTCTGGAAACACCATATATTTT. It translates to CASSIIGGHTRSGNTIYF. The chain recombines TRBV19 with TRBJ1-3, with D tentatively TRBD1 (5 bases). CDR1 and CDR2 from the germline V gene are LNHDA and SQIVND (reference sequence). The CDR3 runs 18 residues. Deletions cut 3 bases from V and 0 bases from J, with 18 bases between. Filled out from reference TRBV19 and TRBJ1-3, the complete variable domain reads DGGITQSPKYLFRKEGQNVTLSCEQNLNHDAMYWYRQDPGQGLRLIYYSQIVNDFQKGDIAEGYSVSREKKESFPLTVTSAQKNPTAFYLCASSIIGGHTRSGNTIYFGEGSWLTVV.

This clone was seen just once. The V gene is TRBV5-1, the J gene TRBJ2-1; TRBD2 aligns across 9 bases. There are 14 residues in the CDR3. The trim removed 2 bases at V and 4 bases at J, leaving 1 base unmatched. Germline CDR1 and CDR2: SGHRS and YFSETQ. The CDR3 loop is CASSFSGSYNEQFF. CDR3 in DNA: TGCGCCAGCAGCTTTAGCGGGAGTTACAATGAGCAGTTCTTC.

This clone has only a few counts. The chain has TRBV29-1 and TRBJ2-7; possibly TRBD2 for D (6 bases). The germline V gene encodes CDR1 SQVTM and CDR2 ANQGSEA. V was shortened by 0 bases and J by 6 bases, with 12 bases between the two germline ends. CDR3 length: 13 residues. The CDR3 sequence is CSVEEGGFGEQYF. The DNA of the CDR3 is TGCAGCGTTGAAGAGGGGGGTTTTGGCGAGCAGTACTTC.

The chain has TRBV1 and TRBJ2-1; the DNA was not compared with TRBD2, the D call given in the table. TRBV1 constitutes a pseudogene. This CDR3 is 15 amino acids long. CDR3 loop: CTSSWRGLACFEQFF. The DNA for the CDR3 is TGCACCAGCAGCTGGAGGGGACTAGCATGTTTTGAGCAGTTCTTC.

This clone was recorded a few times. This sequence joins TRBV11-2 and TRBJ2-3, with 9 bases aligning to TRBD2. The germline V gene encodes CDR1 SGHAT and CDR2 FQNNGV. The ends lost 5 bases at V and 2 bases at J; junction bases unmatched: 8. The CDR3 consists of 16 residues. The CDR3 is CASSDYSGSVTDTQYF. The CDR3 nucleotides read TGTGCCAGCAGCGACTATAGCGGGAGTGTCACAGATACGCAGTATTTT.

The chain links TRBV18 to TRBJ2-7; a possible D gene is TRBD1 (6 bases). CDR1 is KGHSH and CDR2 is LQKENI in the germline V gene. V gave up 2 bases and J gave up 3 bases, with 14 bases separating them. This CDR3 has 15 residues. In DNA, the CDR3 is TGTGCCAGCTCACCAGAACAGGGTTCAAACTACGAGCAGTACTTC. Translating it yields CASSPEQGSNYEQYF.

This chain links TRBV28 with TRBJ2-7; tentative D call: TRBD2 (6 bases). Looked up from germline, CDR1 is MDHEN and CDR2 is SYDVKM. The CDR3 is made up of 15 amino acids. Trimming stripped 6 bases from V and 0 bases from J, with 15 bases between. The CDR3: CASRRGLPSSYEQYF. CDR3 nucleotides: TGTGCCAGCAGGCGGGGACTCCCAAGCTCCTACGAGCAGTACTTC. Combining the CDR3 with reference TRBV28 and TRBJ2-7 gives the whole variable domain DVKVTQSSRYLVKRTGEKVFLECVQDMDHENMFWYRQDPGLGLRLIYFSYDVKMKEKGDIPEGYSVSREKKERFSLILESASTNQTSMYLCASRRGLPSSYEQYFGPGTRLTVT.

The chain has TRBV19 and TRBJ1-5; D gene uncertain. The CDR3 consists of 16 residues. V lost 7 bases and J 0 bases, leaving 16 bases between the germline ends. Germline V CDR1 and CDR2: LNHDA, SQIVND (reference sequence). The CDR3 spells CASMSITVYSNQPQHF. The CDR3 DNA reads as TGTGCCAGTATGTCAATTACAGTGTATAGCAATCAGCCCCAGCATTTT.

The rearrangement uses TRBV5-6 and TRBJ1-2; 9 nucleotides align to TRBD1. The CDR3 extends over 15 amino acids. Germline V CDR1 and CDR2: SGHDT, YYEEEE. J was trimmed by 4 bases and V by 3 bases; bases with no gene match: 7. The CDR3 loop reads CASSYRDRVFYGYTF. The CDR3 region has the DNA TGTGCCAGCAGCTACCGGGACAGGGTGTTCTATGGCTACACCTTC.

The gene calls are TRBV4-2 and TRBJ2-5, with TRBD1 matching over 8 bases. From germline, CDR1 is LGHNA and CDR2 YNFKEQ. V gave up 5 bases and J gave up 3 bases; unmatched junction bases: 2. The CDR3 has 13 residues. CDR3 nucleotide sequence: TGTGCCAGCAGCAAGGACAGGGAAGAGACCCAGTACTTC. Translation gives CASSKDREETQYF.

A few counts support this clone. The V and J genes are TRBV28 and TRBJ2-2; no reliable D call. V lost 6 bases and J lost 5, with 19 bases in between. Per the germline V gene, CDR1 is MDHEN and CDR2 is SYDVKM. The CDR3 is 16 amino acids. CDR3 residues: CASRDSSQLWTGELFF. CDR3 bases: TGTGCCAGCAGAGACTCCTCCCAATTGTGGACCGGGGAGCTGTTTTTT.

The chain recombines TRBV12-2 with TRBJ2-7; the table's TRBD2 call for D was not verified on the DNA. TRBV12-2 is a recognized pseudogene. This CDR3 has 16 amino acids. For the CDR3, the DNA is TGTGCAAGTCGCTTTTACGAGCGGGAGGGCCCCCGCGAGCAGTACTTC. Protein product: CASRFYEREGPREQYF.